This T cell receptor (beta chain) was found in a study of T cells in Graves' hyperthyroidism and ophthalmopathy. Study observations and caveats: Before onset, ophthalmopathy was predicted by the model a median about 6.2 months earlier. Separating ophthalmopathy from stable hyperthyroidism was achieved by a 13 V-J model.

This clonotype was found many times. Its specificity is unknown. Calling Graves' hyperthyroidism stable meant ophthalmopathy did not progress within 18 months. In making diagnoses, clinical symptoms, serum thyroxine and TRAb, thyroid ultrasound and orbital computed tomography were all used. The CDR3 is made up of 15 amino acids. The V gene's germline CDR1 is SGHDT and CDR2 YYEEEE. V gave up 4 bases and J gave up 2 bases, with 13 bases separating them. Amplified TCR beta CDR3 regions came from RNA transcripts. An initial round of RT-PCR targeting the TCR CDR3 relied on the HTBI primer set. TCRdb re-analysed the multiplex PCR reads in MiXCR, keeping a single row per CDR3 protein. This sample has 460,000 or so distinct CDR3 sequences; around 14% occur once, and the top ten carry roughly 17%.

The sample comprised blood. This receptor was identified in a woman younger than 30 with Graves' hyperthyroidism. The chain recombines TRBV5-6 with TRBJ1-3, with no clear D. Written as DNA, the CDR3 is TGTGCCAGCAGCCCCCTGTCGGGTCCTGGAAACACCATATATTTT. This gives the protein CASSPLSGPGNTIYF.